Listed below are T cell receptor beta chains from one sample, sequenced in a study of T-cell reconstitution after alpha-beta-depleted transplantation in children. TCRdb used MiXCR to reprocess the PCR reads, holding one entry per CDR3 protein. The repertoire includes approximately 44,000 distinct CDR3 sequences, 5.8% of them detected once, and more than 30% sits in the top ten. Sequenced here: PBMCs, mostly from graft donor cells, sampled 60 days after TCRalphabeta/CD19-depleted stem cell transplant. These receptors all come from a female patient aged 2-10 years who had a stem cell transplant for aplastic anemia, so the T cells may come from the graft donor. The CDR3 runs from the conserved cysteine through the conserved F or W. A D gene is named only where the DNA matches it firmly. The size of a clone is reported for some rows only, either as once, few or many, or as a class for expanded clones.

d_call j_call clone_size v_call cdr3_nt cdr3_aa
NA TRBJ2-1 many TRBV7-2 TGTGCCAGCAGGTCCCCTGGAGAGAATGAGCAGTTCTTC CASRSPGENEQFF
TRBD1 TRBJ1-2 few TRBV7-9 TGTGCCAGCACCCCTAGCGACAGGGATGGCTACACCTTC CASTPSDRDGYTF
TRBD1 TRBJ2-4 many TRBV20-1 TGCAGTGCTGGAGGACAGGGGCCGAACATTCAGTACTTC CSAGGQGPNIQYF
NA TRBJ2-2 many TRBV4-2 TGTGCCAGCAGCCAAGATACAGGGACCACCGGGGAGCTGTTTTTT CASSQDTGTTGELFF
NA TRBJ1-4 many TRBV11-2 TGTGCCAGCAGCTTCAGGCCGGGTAGAGGACTGTTTTTT CASSFRPGRGLFF
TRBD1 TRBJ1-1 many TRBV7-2 TGTGCCAGCAGGCCTTACAGGGGATCTGAAGCTTTCTTT CASRPYRGSEAFF
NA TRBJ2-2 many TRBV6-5 TGTGCCAGCAGGCTGAACCAGGGAACCGGGGAGCTGTTTTTT CASRLNQGTGELFF
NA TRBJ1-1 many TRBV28 TGTGCCAGCAAAGGTTCTGTAGGGGGGGGACGAACTGAAGCTTTCTTT CASKGSVGGGRTEAFF
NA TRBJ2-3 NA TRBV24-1 TGTGCCACCAGTGATTTTCCTGACGGTACGCAGTATTTT CATSDFPDGTQYF
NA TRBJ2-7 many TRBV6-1 TGTGCCAGCAGTGAAGAGGGAGCGCAGTACTTC CASSEEGAQYF
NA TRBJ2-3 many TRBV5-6 TGTGCCAGCAGCTTGCCCCCCGGACAGACCTTCACAGATACGCAGTATTTT CASSLPPGQTFTDTQYF
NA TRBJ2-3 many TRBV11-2 TGTGCCAGCAAGGGGGGAGATACGCAGTATTTT CASKGGDTQYF
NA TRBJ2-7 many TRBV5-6 TGTGCCAGCAGCTTGTGGCCCTCCTACGAGCAGTACTTC CASSLWPSYEQYF
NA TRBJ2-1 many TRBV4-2 TGTGCCAGCAGCCAAGACCAGATCAATGAGCAGTTCTTC CASSQDQINEQFF
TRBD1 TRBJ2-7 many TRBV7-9 TGTGCCAGCAGCCCCGGGACAGGGGTTGTGAGCTCCTACGAGCAGTACTTC CASSPGTGVVSSYEQYF
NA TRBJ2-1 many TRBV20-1 TGCAGTGCGAATCCTGACCCGACAAGCCCCAATGAGCAGTTCTTC CSANPDPTSPNEQFF
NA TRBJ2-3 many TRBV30 TGTGCCTGGAGGGGAAGGTTGGACACAGATACGCAGTATTTT CAWRGRLDTDTQYF
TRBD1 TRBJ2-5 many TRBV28 TGTGCCAGCAGTCCCTGGGACAGGGAAGAGACCCAGTACTTC CASSPWDREETQYF
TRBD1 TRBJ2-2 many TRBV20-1 TGCAGTGCGTTGGACAGGGGGACCGGGGAGCTGTTTTTT CSALDRGTGELFF
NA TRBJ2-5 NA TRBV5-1 TGCGCCAGCAGCTCTGGCGCAACCGCGATACAAGAGACCCAGTACTTC CASSSGATAIQETQYF
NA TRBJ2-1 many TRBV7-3 TGTGCCAGCAGCTTAATGCCAGGAAATGAGCAGTTCTTC CASSLMPGNEQFF
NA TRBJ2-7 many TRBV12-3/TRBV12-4 TGTGCCAGCACCAAGGGTATTACCTACGAGCAGTACTTC CASTKGITYEQYF
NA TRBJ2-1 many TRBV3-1 TGTGCCAGCAGCCCCCGGGACTCGAATGAGCAGTTCTTC CASSPRDSNEQFF
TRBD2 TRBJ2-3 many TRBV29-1 TGCAGCGTTGGTAGCGGGGGCCAGGATACGCAGTATTTT CSVGSGGQDTQYF
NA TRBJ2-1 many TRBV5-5 TGTGCCAGCACCCTATACTACAATGAGCAGTTCTTC CASTLYYNEQFF
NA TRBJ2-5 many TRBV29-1 TGCAGCGTTGAAGGTCACGGGGGCCAAGAGACCCAGTACTTC CSVEGHGGQETQYF
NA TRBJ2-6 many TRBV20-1 TGCAGTGCTAGAGACGGGAGCTCTGGGGCCAACGTCCTGACTTTC CSARDGSSGANVLTF
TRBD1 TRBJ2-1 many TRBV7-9 TGTGCCAGCAGCTTCGACAGGGGAAACTACAATGAGCAGTTCTTC CASSFDRGNYNEQFF
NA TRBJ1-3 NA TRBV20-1 TGCAGTGCTAGCAAAGGGGTCTCTGGAAACACCATATATTTT CSASKGVSGNTIYF
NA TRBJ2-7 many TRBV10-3 TGTGCCATCAGTGGGCGGACGGGGAACTACGAGCAGTACTTC CAISGRTGNYEQYF
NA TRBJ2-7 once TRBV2 TGTGCCAGTGGAGGCCCCTCCTACGAGCAGTACTTC CASGGPSYEQYF
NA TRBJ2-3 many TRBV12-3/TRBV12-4 TGTGCCAGCAGTTTAAGCTTCACAGATACGCAGTATTTT CASSLSFTDTQYF
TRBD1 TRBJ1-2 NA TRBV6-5 TGTGCCAGCAGTTACTCAAATGAGGGACAGGGTTGCAACTATGGCTACACCTTC CASSYSNEGQGCNYGYTF
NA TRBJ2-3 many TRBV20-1 TGCAGTGCTCACAGCGTATGGCTGGGGAGCACAGATACGCAGTATTTT CSAHSVWLGSTDTQYF
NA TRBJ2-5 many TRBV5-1 TGCGCCAGCAGCCCCAATCGCGGGGTCGGAGAGACCCAGTACTTC CASSPNRGVGETQYF
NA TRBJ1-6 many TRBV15 TGTGCCACCAGCACCCGGACAGAAGGGGCACCCCTCCACTTT CATSTRTEGAPLHF
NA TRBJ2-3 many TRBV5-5 TGTGCCAGCAGCTTGGGGGGCGGGAGCACAGATACGCAGTATTTT CASSLGGGSTDTQYF